One TCR beta chain is described in this entry. The target antigen is unknown. Some clones are missing from TCRdb's copy, which holds only in-frame ones; the method was immunoSEQ multiplex PCR. The sample carries about 560,000 clones, around 78% recorded once. This entry is derived from a study of shared clonotypes between healthy human individuals. The study's findings and limits: Few donors limited the genetic and exposure-history diversity represented.

The material sequenced was PBMCs. This TCR was sampled from a woman aged 40 to 50 in good health. Some clones in this sample may be carry-over from other donors' samples.

In DNA, the CDR3 is TGTGCCAGCAGCCCCGGGGGGGAATATCCGTACAATGAGCAGTTCTTC. Its translation is CASSPGGEYPYNEQFF. The chain joins TRBV5-4 to TRBJ2-1, with 8 bases lining up with TRBD2. This CDR3 spans 16 amino acids. V dropped 4 bases and J dropped 4; count of bases not matched to a gene: 10. The germline V gene encodes CDR1 SGHNT and CDR2 YYREEE (reference sequence). The variable domain in full, with the rest retrieved from reference TRBV5-4 and TRBJ2-1, is ETGVTQSPTHLIKTRGQQVTLRCSSQSGHNTVSWYQQALGQGPQFIFQYYREEENGRGNFPPRFSGLQFPNYSSELNVNALELDDSALYLCASSPGGEYPYNEQFFGPGTRLTVL.